This passage covers 14 T cell receptor beta chains from one sample sequenced in a study of OX40 agonist ivuxolimab in advanced cancers. Libraries were made using the immunoSEQ multiplex PCR assay. Here the immuneACCESS table is served through TCRdb, limited to in-frame sequences with V and J called. Missing clones are a known gap in these copies; in checked studies unresolved V genes cover under half, and the rest lacks a known reason. Counted in this sample were approximately 80,000 clones; 91% of them appeared once. Clones ranked in the top ten supply 8.4% of the sample. The input for sequencing was CD4+ or CD8+ T cells sorted from blood, taken in a trial of the OX40 agonist ivuxolimab. The origin of the receptors is an adult with an advanced solid tumor such as melanoma, head and neck, liver or kidney cancer.

This chain connects TRBV27 to TRBJ2-3; 7 bases are a match to TRBD2. J gave up 6 bases and V 3 bases, and 6 bases lay outside the gene matches. Germline values: CDR1 MNHEY, CDR2 SMNVEV (reference sequence). The CDR3 spans 14 residues. The DNA for the CDR3 is TGTGCCAGCAGTTTCGCGGGAGACGCCGATACGCAGTATTTT. Translated: CASSFAGDADTQYF.

The chain employs TRBV10-1 and TRBJ2-7; perhaps TRBD2 as D (5 bases). CDR3 length: 17 residues. Trimming took off 7 bases at V and 5 bases at J, with 27 bases between the two ends. CDR1 WNHNN and CDR2 SYGVQD come from the germline V gene (reference sequence). CDR3 sequence: CASIRIRRGPDENEQYV. The CDR3 DNA sequence: TGCGCCAGCATTAGAATACGTAGAGGGCCAGACGAAAACGAGCAGTACGTC.

This chain uses TRBV27 with TRBJ1-5; D gene unclear. V was pared by 0 bases and J by 6 bases, with 15 bases between. The CDR3 is 16 amino acids. Germline V gives CDR1 MNHEY, CDR2 SMNVEV (reference sequence). The CDR3 DNA reads as TGTGCCAGCAGTTTATCTGGTGCAGGCAGGAGTCAGCCCCAGCATTTT. Protein product: CASSLSGAGRSQPQHF.

This CDR3 is CASSSSGEYEQFF. CDR3 coding DNA: TGTGCCAGCAGTTCCTCCGGGGAATACGAGCAGTTCTTC. V and J are TRBV28 and TRBJ2-1, with D possibly matching TRBD2 (5 bases). The V gene's germline CDR1 is MDHEN and CDR2 SYDVKM. The CDR3 loop spans 13 amino acids. Trimming left V 4 bases short and J 10 bases short, with 14 bases between.

The gene calls are TRBV25-1 and TRBJ1-1, with D possibly TRBD1 on 6 matching bases. The germline V and J ends were trimmed by 4 bases and 11 bases, with 14 bases remaining between them. CDR1 is MGHDK and CDR2 is SYGVNS in the germline V gene. The CDR3 runs to 12 residues. The CDR3 reads CASSVAGERAFF. The CDR3 DNA follows: TGTGCCAGCAGTGTGGCAGGGGAAAGGGCTTTCTTT.

The gene calls are TRBV28 and TRBJ1-5; 9 positions match TRBD1. Losses at the gene ends were 4 bases for V and 2 bases for J; bases not matched to a gene: 3. CDR1 and CDR2 from the germline V gene are MDHEN and SYDVKM. The CDR3 has 15 amino acids. The CDR3 nucleotides are TGTGCCAGCAGTTACAGGGGGCGAGGCAATCAGCCCCAGCATTTT. Protein product: CASSYRGRGNQPQHF.

The CDR3 region is CASSQSNLPSSYNEQFF. CDR3 sequence (DNA): TGTGCCAGCAGCCAATCTAACCTCCCGAGCTCCTACAATGAGCAGTTCTTC. This chain links TRBV16 with TRBJ2-1, with D unclear. The CDR3 sequence is 17 residues long. Germline assignment: CDR1 KGHSY and CDR2 FQNENV. Trimming removed 0 bases from V and 0 bases from J, with 12 bases in between. Using reference TRBV16 and TRBJ2-1 for the parts outside the CDR3, the full variable domain is GEEVAQTPKHLVRGEGQKAKLYCAPIKGHSYVFWYQQVLKNEFKFLISFQNENVFDETGMPKERFSAKCLPNSPCSLEIQATKLEDSAVYFCASSQSNLPSSYNEQFFGPGTRLTVL.

V usage is TRBV19 and J usage is TRBJ2-3, with D possibly being TRBD1 (5 bases). Germline-derived CDR1 and CDR2 are LNHDA and SQIVND (reference sequence). The CDR3 spans 14 residues. Trimming pared 5 bases from V and 2 bases from J, leaving 11 bases between. The CDR3 sequence is CASSPDSLTDTQYF. DNA for the CDR3: TGTGCCAGTAGTCCCGACAGCCTCACAGATACGCAGTATTTT. The whole variable domain, filled in from reference TRBV19 and TRBJ2-3, reads DGGITQSPKYLFRKEGQNVTLSCEQNLNHDAMYWYRQDPGQGLRLIYYSQIVNDFQKGDIAEGYSVSREKKESFPLTVTSAQKNPTAFYLCASSPDSLTDTQYFGPGTRLTVL.

This chain links TRBV7-9 with TRBJ2-3; D gene uncertain. Germline V gene sequence: CDR1 SEHNR, CDR2 FQNEAQ (reference sequence). Trimming shortened V by 0 bases and J by 0 bases, and 10 bases separated the two germline ends. CDR3 length: 16 residues. The CDR3 region is CASSLAAHPSTDTQYF. CDR3 DNA: TGTGCCAGCAGCTTAGCGGCCCACCCTAGCACAGATACGCAGTATTTT. Full variable domain (rest looked up from reference TRBV7-9 and TRBJ2-3): DTGVSQNPRHKITKRGQNVTFRCDPISEHNRLYWYRQTLGQGPEFLTYFQNEAQLEKSRLLSDRFSAERPKGSFSTLEIQRTEQGDSAMYLCASSLAAHPSTDTQYFGPGTRLTVL.

This rearrangement joins TRBV11-2 to TRBJ1-6; possibly TRBD1 for D (5 bases). V lost 5 bases and J lost 1, with 15 bases in between. There are 17 residues in the CDR3. Germline V gene lookup returns CDR1 SGHAT and CDR2 FQNNGV. The chain's CDR3 is CASSPHAGNSYNSPLHF. CDR3 sequence (DNA): TGTGCCAGCAGCCCCCACGCAGGGAATTCCTATAATTCACCCCTCCACTTT.

The table lists this clone with a count of one. The chain recombines TRBV11-2 with TRBJ2-1; D perhaps matches TRBD2 (6 bases). Trimming left V 5 bases short and J 0 bases short, with 17 bases between. This CDR3 spans 17 amino acids. In germline, CDR1 is SGHAT, CDR2 FQNNGV. This CDR3 reads CASSLTSGPHSYNEQFF. The CDR3 nucleotides are TGTGCCAGCAGCCTAACCAGCGGGCCCCACTCCTACAATGAGCAGTTCTTC.

J is TRBJ1-2 and V is TRBV4-1; 9 nucleotides line up with TRBD1. The CDR3 contains 15 residues. CDR1 is MGHRA and CDR2 is YSYEKL in the germline V gene. With V trimmed by 4 bases and J by 4 bases, 7 bases remained unmatched. The CDR3: CASSPWTGEIYGYTF. In DNA form, the CDR3 reads TGCGCCAGCAGCCCGTGGACAGGGGAGATCTATGGCTACACCTTC.

This clone showed up just once. The J gene is TRBJ1-6, the V gene TRBV28; D call uncertain. V lost 10 bases, J lost 10 bases, and 23 bases lay in between. The CDR3 totals 15 residues. Germline V gives CDR1 MDHEN, CDR2 SYDVKM. CDR3 sequence: CATLFWRERTSPLHF. CDR3 DNA sequence: TGTGCCACCCTTTTTTGGAGGGAAAGGACCTCACCCCTCCACTTT.

The CDR3 region is CASSERVAGGHIAKNIQYF. For the CDR3, the DNA is TGTGCCAGCAGTGAACGGGTAGCGGGAGGGCACATAGCCAAAAACATTCAGTACTTC. V is TRBV6-1 and J is TRBJ2-4, with TRBD2 identical over 11 bases. The CDR3 is 19 amino acids. Germline V gene lookup returns CDR1 MNHNS and CDR2 SASEGT. With V trimmed by 2 bases and J by 0 bases, 9 bases remained unmatched.